Presented here are 32 T cell receptor beta chains from one specimen sequenced in a study of tumor and adjacent non-tumor tissue in lung cancer. This sample's RNA came from whole unsorted tissue. More than 3 cm separated this lung sample from the edge of the tumor. The library came from three nested PCR rounds adapted from ARM-PCR protocols. MiXCR, applied by TCRdb to the multiplex PCR reads, yields one record per CDR3 protein. The sample has over 80,000 distinct CDR3 sequences, 75% to 85% seen once. What was sequenced was distant non-tumor lung tissue. The receptors derive from a man between 60 and 70 years old with small cell lung cancer.

This clonotype was seen a handful of times. An end of the junction does not agree with germline; a read error may underlie this. The chain combines TRBV11-2 with TRBJ2-5; 15 bases align to TRBD2. The CDR3 consists of 15 residues. Looked up from germline, CDR1 is SGHAT and CDR2 is FQNNGV. Here the CDR3 DNA reads TGTGCCAGCAGGGGACTAGCGGGAGGCATGGAGACCCAATACTTC. Protein product: CASRGLAGGMETQYF.

This clonotype was seen only a few times. Germline and junction disagree at one end, which may indicate a read error. This sequence joins TRBV5-4 and TRBJ1-2, with no clear D. The CDR3 spans 13 residues. CDR1 is SGHNT and CDR2 is YYREEE in the germline V gene (reference sequence). The CDR3 is CTSSHEANYGYTF. Here the CDR3 DNA reads TGTACCAGTAGCCATGAAGCTAACTATGGCTACACCTTC.

This clonotype was recorded at least ten times. The chain couples TRBV5-6 to TRBJ2-3; D not resolved. Germline loops: CDR1 SGHDT, CDR2 YYEEEE. The V end was cut by 0 bases, the J end by 5 bases, with 10 bases between. The CDR3 is 14 amino acids. The CDR3 DNA reads TGTGCCAGCAGCTTGGGTCGATTGGTAGATACGCAGTATTTT. Translated: CASSLGRLVDTQYF. Full variable domain (missing parts from reference TRBV5-6 and TRBJ2-3): DAGVTQSPTHLIKTRGQQVTLRCSPKSGHDTVSWYQQALGQGPQFIFQYYEEEERQRGNFPDRFSGHQFPNYSSELNVNALLLGDSALYLCASSLGRLVDTQYFGPGTRLTVL.

About this clonotype: One end of the junction is discordant with germline, which a read error may explain. This chain links TRBV4-2 with TRBJ2-2; tentative D call: TRBD2 (5 bases). CDR3 length: 12 amino acids. The V gene's germline CDR1 is LGHNA and CDR2 YNFKEQ. CDR3 nucleotide sequence: TGTGCCAGCAGCCAACAGACCGGGGAGCTACTTTTT. It is translated as CASSQQTGELLF.

This chain joins TRBV18 and TRBJ2-7; D is possibly TRBD1 (6 bases). V shed 1 base and J shed 0 bases, with 10 bases lying between them. The CDR3 contains 15 residues. Germline loops: CDR1 KGHSH, CDR2 LQKENI. CDR3 protein: CASSPREGGSYEQYF. CDR3 bases: TGTGCCAGCTCACCACGGGAAGGGGGCTCCTACGAGCAGTACTTC. The full variable domain, with the rest looked up from reference TRBV18 and TRBJ2-7, is NAGVMQNPRHLVRRRGQEARLRCSPMKGHSHVYWYRQLPEEGLKFMVYLQKENIIDESGMPKERFSAEFPKEGPSILRIQQVVRGDSAAYFCASSPREGGSYEQYFGPGTRLTVT.

Comments on this clonotype: A read error may account for a junction end that differs from germline. The CDR3 is CASRSPWGSYELYF. CDR3 nucleotides: TGTGCCAGTAGGTCCCCTTGGGGCTCCTACGAGCTGTACTTC. This chain connects TRBV28 to TRBJ2-7, with a weak D call TRBD1 (5 bases). The CDR3 spans 14 residues. Germline loops: CDR1 MDHEN, CDR2 SYDVKM.

A note on this clonotype: A much larger clone differs from this one at a single base, so this may be a read error. The J gene is TRBJ2-3, the V gene TRBV5-4, with TRBD2 identical over 7 bases. The germline CDR1 and CDR2 sequences are SGHNT and YYREEE (reference sequence). The CDR3 length is 16 residues. CDR3: CASSLGGAGSTGTRYF. The CDR3 coding sequence is TGTGCCAGCAGCTTGGGGGGAGCGGGAAGCACAGGTACGCGGTATTTT. Full variable domain (rest looked up from reference TRBV5-4 and TRBJ2-3): ETGVTQSPTHLIKTRGQQVTLRCSSQSGHNTVSWYQQALGQGPQFIFQYYREEENGRGNFPPRFSGLQFPNYSSELNVNALELDDSALYLCASSLGGAGSTGTRYFGPGTRLTVL.

The V and J genes are TRBV6-1 and TRBJ2-3, with D perhaps matching TRBD1 or TRBD2 (5 bases each). The CDR3 totals 14 residues. V lost 3 bases and J 10 bases, leaving 17 bases between the germline ends. Germline CDR1 MNHNS, CDR2 SASEGT. The CDR3 loop is CASSDMGDVDAQYF. As DNA, the CDR3 is TGTGCCAGCAGTGACATGGGGGATGTGGATGCGCAGTATTTT.

As concerns this clonotype: Without the conserved terminal phenylalanine or tryptophan, this CDR3 likely stems from a read error. This rearrangement joins TRBV4-2 to TRBJ2-2; tentatively, D is TRBD1 or TRBD2 (5 bases each). CDR3 length: 16 amino acids. Looked up from germline, CDR1 is LGHNA and CDR2 is YNFKEQ. The CDR3 DNA follows: TGTGCCAGCAGCCAAGAGCTCAGGGCGAACATCGGGGTGCTGTTTTAT. Protein product: CASSQELRANIGVLFY.

The V and J genes are TRBV11-3 and TRBJ2-3; a possible D gene is TRBD2 (5 bases). Trimming shortened V by 3 bases and J by 15 bases, and 28 bases separated the two germline ends. The CDR3 runs to 16 residues. From germline, CDR1 is SGHNT and CDR2 YENEEA. CDR3 protein: CASSLISGSSTDTRYF. In DNA, the CDR3 is TGTGCCAGCAGCTTGATCTCGGGGTCTAGCACAGATACGCGCTATTTT.

The chain uses TRBV20-1 and TRBJ2-7; D not resolved. Trimming left V 3 bases short and J 2 bases short, with 17 bases between. The CDR3 is 15 residues long. Germline V gene data show CDR1 as DFQATT and CDR2 as SNEGSKA (reference sequence). CDR3 in amino acids: CSASEQDAYPYEQYF. CDR3 in DNA: TGCAGTGCTAGTGAGCAAGACGCATACCCCTACGAGCAGTACTTC.

As regards this clonotype: One end of the junction varies from germline; a read error may be responsible. V and J are TRBV6-5 and TRBJ2-1; possibly TRBD1 or TRBD2 for D (5 bases each). From germline, CDR1 is MNHEY and CDR2 SVGAGI. This CDR3 comprises 15 residues. CDR3 coding DNA: TGTGCCAGCAATTACTCTGGGGGATTGGGCAATGAGCAGTTCTTC. Its translation is CASNYSGGLGNEQFF.

As to this clonotype: Germline is not matched at one junction end, which may reflect a read error. V is TRBV11-2 and J is TRBJ2-7; possible D gene TRBD2, 5 bases. The CDR3 covers 14 residues. Germline V CDR1 and CDR2: SGHAT, FQNNGV. The CDR3 sequence: CVSSLEVGGCEQYF. CDR3 DNA: TGTGTCAGCAGCTTAGAAGTCGGAGGTTGCGAGCAGTACTTC.

V and J are TRBV29-1 and TRBJ2-1; a possible D gene is TRBD1 (5 bases). Per germline, CDR1 SQVTM and CDR2 ANQGSEA. V lost 7 bases, J lost 2 bases, and 12 bases lay in between. The CDR3 loop spans 13 amino acids. This chain's CDR3 is CSDETGTYNEQFF. As DNA, the CDR3 is TGCAGCGACGAAACAGGTACCTACAATGAGCAGTTCTTC.

The chain employs TRBV12-3 or TRBV12-4 and TRBJ1-1; D may be TRBD1 (5 bases). CDR3 size: 11 residues. V dropped 9 bases and J dropped 14 bases, with 19 bases sitting between them. The CDR3 loop reads CASIYGGEAFF. The CDR3 DNA reads as TGTGCCAGTATTTATGGGGGTGAGGCCTTCTTT.

With regard to this clonotype: Relative to the germline gene, one junction end is altered; a read error may explain this. The rearrangement joins TRBV6-5 to TRBJ1-5; TRBD1 aligns across 12 bases. CDR3 length: 15 amino acids. Germline V CDR1 and CDR2: MNHEY, SVGAGI. Here the CDR3 DNA reads TGTGCCAGCAGATCCGGGACAGGGGGCGGTCAGCCCCACCATTTT. This sequence encodes CASRSGTGGGQPHHF.

With respect to this clonotype: At one boundary the junction diverges from the germline segment, which might be a read error. The chain is built from TRBV6-5 and TRBJ2-7; 8 positions match TRBD1. CDR1 is MNHEY and CDR2 is SVGAGI in the germline V gene. This CDR3 is 14 amino acids long. The CDR3 DNA reads TGTGCCGGCAGTTACTCGGGCAGGGGGCGCGAAGAGTACTTC. It yields the protein CAGSYSGRGREEYF.

The chain is built from TRBV6-1 and TRBJ2-3, with 11 bases matching TRBD2. The V segment lost 7 bases and the J segment 8 bases; nucleotides outside the gene matches: 20. This CDR3 region has 18 residues. The germline V gene has CDR1 MNHNS and CDR2 SASEGT. This chain's CDR3 is CASNATSGRVRSLATQYF. The CDR3 DNA follows: TGTGCCAGCAATGCCACTAGCGGGAGAGTCCGATCCCTCGCTACGCAGTATTTT.

This clonotype was seen many times. V gene TRBV4-1 combines with J gene TRBJ2-1, with D tentatively TRBD2 (6 bases). The CDR3 extends over 17 amino acids. In germline, CDR1 is MGHRA, CDR2 YSYEKL. V was clipped by 4 bases and J by 7 bases, with 23 bases between them. The CDR3 is CASSRPDGEAGKNEQFF. For the CDR3, the DNA is TGCGCCAGCAGCCGCCCGGACGGGGAAGCGGGCAAAAATGAGCAGTTCTTC.

The chain carries TRBV12-3 or TRBV12-4 and TRBJ2-7; D is unresolved. CDR3 length: 15 amino acids. With 6 bases removed from V and 3 bases from J, the gap between germline ends came to 18 bases. CDR3 nucleotides: TGTGCCAGCAGCTGGGTCCACCAAGGGTACTACGAGCAGTACTTC. Protein sequence: CASSWVHQGYYEQYF.

The chain has TRBV6-2 or TRBV6-3 and TRBJ2-1; 7 nucleotides agree with TRBD2. CDR3 length equals 15 residues. Germline V lookup: CDR1 MNHEY, CDR2 SVGEGT. The junction had 9 bases not matched to a gene; V was cut back by 10 bases and J by 0 bases. The CDR3 DNA is TGTGCCATCTCACCCCGGGACTACTCCTACAATGAGCAGTTCTTC. It encodes CAISPRDYSYNEQFF.

Points on this clonotype: An end of the junction differs from the germline gene, which may be a read error. This chain connects TRBV11-2 to TRBJ2-5, with D perhaps matching TRBD1 (5 bases). This CDR3 has 13 amino acids. Germline V gives CDR1 SGHAT, CDR2 FQNNGV. The CDR3 coding sequence is TGTGCCAGGAGCTTAGGGGTAAAAGAGATCCAGTACTTC. Amino acids: CARSLGVKEIQYF.

About this clonotype itself: A read error is possible here, since a much larger clone lies one base away. The genes are TRBV5-4 and TRBJ2-2; D not resolved. CDR1 and CDR2 from the germline V gene are SGHNT and YYREEE (reference sequence). The CDR3 has 14 amino acids. Here the CDR3 reads CDSSFGPDTGELFF. The CDR3 DNA reads TGTGACAGTTCGTTCGGGCCGGACACCGGGGAGCTGTTTTTT.

The chain links TRBV12-3 or TRBV12-4 to TRBJ2-5; D is tentatively TRBD1 or TRBD2 (6 bases each). The CDR3 contains 17 residues. The CDR3, as DNA: TGTGTCATCAGTGCCCCCACGAGGGGGGTGGGTGGCGAGACCCAGTACTTC. This sequence encodes CVISAPTRGVGGETQYF.

Worth noting for this clonotype: An end of the junction does not agree with germline; a read error may underlie this. The V gene is TRBV7-9, the J gene TRBJ1-1, with no clear D. Germline CDR1 is SEHNR and CDR2 is FQNEAQ (reference sequence). The CDR3 has 14 amino acids. The CDR3 loop reads CVSSLGVEGSTAFF. DNA of the CDR3: TGTGTCAGCAGCTTAGGAGTCGAAGGGTCGACGGCTTTCTTT.

Comments on this clonotype: Possible read error: a much larger clone is one base away. This chain links TRBV5-1 with TRBJ2-7; D gene uncertain. Per germline, CDR1 SGHRS and CDR2 YFSETQ. Trimming took off 1 base at V and 4 bases at J, with 6 bases between the two ends. The CDR3 contains 12 residues. DNA for the CDR3: TGCGCCAGCAGCTTGTGTCAATACGAGCAGTACTTC. The encoded protein is CASSLCQYEQYF.

This clonotype has ten or more counts. V gene TRBV28 combines with J gene TRBJ2-2; TRBD2 matches 8 bases. V was clipped by 4 bases and J by 5 bases; unmatched bases: 15. Germline assignment: CDR1 MDHEN and CDR2 SYDVKM. The CDR3 contains 18 residues. The CDR3 loop reads CASSYIAGLARGTGELFF. CDR3 nucleotides: TGTGCCAGCAGTTACATCGCCGGACTAGCAAGGGGGACCGGGGAGCTGTTTTTT.

Points on this clonotype: Sequence at one end of the junction differs from germline and may be a read error. The V and J genes are TRBV28 and TRBJ1-2; D perhaps matches TRBD1 (5 bases). The CDR3 contains 12 residues. CDR1 is MDHEN and CDR2 is SYDVKM in the germline V gene. The CDR3 nucleotides read TGTGCCAGAAGTTGGGGACTAAGTGGCTACACCTTC. Residues: CARSWGLSGYTF.

Regarding this clonotype: The CDR3 does not end in the conserved phenylalanine or tryptophan, so this is likely a read error. This sequence joins TRBV29-1 and TRBJ2-5, with D possibly TRBD2 on 5 matching bases. Trimming cost V 6 bases and J 9 bases, with 20 bases left between them. The germline CDR1 and CDR2 sequences are SQVTM and ANQGSEA. This CDR3 is built from 13 residues. The CDR3 coding sequence is TGCAGCGTGTTGGACCAAAAGCAGGAGGCCCAGTACTTA. Its translation is CSVLDQKQEAQYL.

For this clonotype: Because the CDR3 is missing its conserved closing phenylalanine or tryptophan, this is likely a read error. This rearrangement joins TRBV11-2 to TRBJ2-1, with D perhaps matching TRBD1 (5 bases). This CDR3 is 17 amino acids long. Germline V gene data show CDR1 as SGHAT and CDR2 as FQNNGV. V lost 1 base to trimming and J lost 0 bases, with 13 bases between them. CDR3 region: CASSLVTAQGSYNEQFL. As DNA, the CDR3 is TGTGCCAGCAGCTTAGTGACGGCCCAGGGCTCCTACAATGAGCAGTTCTTA.

About this clonotype itself: One end of the junction varies from germline; a read error may be responsible. V and J are TRBV11-2 and TRBJ1-3, with D maybe TRBD1 (5 bases). The CDR3 totals 15 residues. CDR1 and CDR2 (germline): SGHAT, FQNNGV. CDR3 in amino acids: CANSGSRGALNTIYF. CDR3 DNA sequence: TGTGCCAACAGCGGATCGAGAGGGGCGTTAAACACCATATATTTT.

On this clonotype: The CDR3 does not end in the conserved phenylalanine or tryptophan, so this is likely a read error. This rearrangement joins TRBV29-1 to TRBJ2-1; D is unresolved. Germline V lookup: CDR1 SQVTM, CDR2 ANQGSEA. V shed 4 bases and J shed 2 bases, with 15 bases lying between them. The CDR3 has 15 amino acids. The DNA for the CDR3 is TGCAGCGTTGGATTAGTGGGCAATCCCTACAATGAGCAGTTCCTC. As protein: CSVGLVGNPYNEQFL.